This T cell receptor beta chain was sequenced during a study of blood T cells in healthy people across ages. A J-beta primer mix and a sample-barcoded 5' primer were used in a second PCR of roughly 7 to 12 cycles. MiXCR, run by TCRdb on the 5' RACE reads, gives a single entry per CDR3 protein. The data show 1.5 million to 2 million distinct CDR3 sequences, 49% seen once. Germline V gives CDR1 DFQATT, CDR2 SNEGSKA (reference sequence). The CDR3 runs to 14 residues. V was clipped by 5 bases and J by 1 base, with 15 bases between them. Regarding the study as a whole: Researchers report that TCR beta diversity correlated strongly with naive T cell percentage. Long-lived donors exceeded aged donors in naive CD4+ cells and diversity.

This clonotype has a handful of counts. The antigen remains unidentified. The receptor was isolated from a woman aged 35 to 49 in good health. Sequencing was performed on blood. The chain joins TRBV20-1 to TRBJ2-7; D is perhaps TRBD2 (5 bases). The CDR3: CSASDGESSYEQYF. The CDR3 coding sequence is TGCAGTGCTTCCGACGGGGAGTCGTCCTACGAGCAGTACTTC.